These T cell receptor beta chains were read from a single sample in a study of blood T cells in healthy people across ages. MiXCR, applied by TCRdb to the 5' RACE reads, yields one record per CDR3 protein. The sample has about 940,000 distinct CDR3 sequences; about 48% are singletons. Sample: blood. The receptors originated from a man aged 30-40 years in good health. CDR3s include the opening cysteine and the closing phenylalanine or tryptophan. A D gene is named only where the DNA matches it firmly. Rows give clone size only sometimes, using once, few, many, or a class for an expanded clone.

NA	NA	TRBV7-9	TRBJ2-7	TGTGCCAGCAGCTTAGATGTCGGGTCCTACGAGCAGTACTTC	CASSLDVGSYEQYF
NA	NA	TRBV11-2	TRBJ2-3	TGTGCCAGCAGCCAAGGACCCGGGGGATGGACAGATACGCAGTATTTT	CASSQGPGGWTDTQYF
NA	TRBD1	TRBV20-1	TRBJ2-7	TGCAGTGCCCTTAGGACAGGGGAGATCTACGGACAGTACTTC	CSALRTGEIYGQYF
NA	TRBD1	TRBV10-3	TRBJ2-1	TGTGCCATCAGCCTTCCGGGACAGGACTACAATGAGCAGTTCTTC	CAISLPGQDYNEQFF
many	TRBD1	TRBV4-3	TRBJ2-3	TGCGCCAGCAGCCAAGAGCTTGGGAGGACAGGGTTGCCAGATACGCAGTATTTT	CASSQELGRTGLPDTQYF
NA	NA	TRBV6-5	TRBJ1-5	TGTGCCAGCAGCCCCGGTGGGTCCAATAGCAATCAGCCCCAGCATTTT	CASSPGGSNSNQPQHF
NA	TRBD2	TRBV12-3/TRBV12-4	TRBJ2-5	TGTGCCAGCGGGGGAGGGTACCAAGAGACCCAGTACTTC	CASGGGYQETQYF
many	TRBD2	TRBV2	TRBJ2-3	TGTGCCAGCAGTGAAAGCGGGGGTAGCACAGATACGCAGTATTTT	CASSESGGSTDTQYF
NA	NA	TRBV20-1	TRBJ2-5	TGCAGTGCTAGCGGGGGCAGTCAAGAGACCCAGTACTTC	CSASGGSQETQYF
many	TRBD1	TRBV4-2	TRBJ2-5	TGTGCCAGCAGCGACGGGACAGGCCAAGAGACCCAGTACTTC	CASSDGTGQETQYF
few	TRBD1	TRBV7-9	TRBJ1-6	TGTGCCAGCAGCCCGGACAGGGGCACGAATTCACCCCTCCACTTT	CASSPDRGTNSPLHF
NA	TRBD2	TRBV20-1	TRBJ2-7	TGCAGTGCTAGGATGACGGGACTAGCGGAGGGTATGAAGCAGTACTTC	CSARMTGLAEGMKQYF
few	NA	TRBV29-1	TRBJ1-2	TGCAGCGTTGTGAGGTCAGCATATGGCTACACCTTC	CSVVRSAYGYTF
many	TRBD2	TRBV7-2	TRBJ2-1	TGTGCCAGCAGCAGAGTAGCGGGGGGTATTTACAATGAGCAGTTCTTC	CASSRVAGGIYNEQFF
NA	NA	TRBV28	TRBJ2-5	TGTGCCAGCAGTTTTGTAGGCAGGGGCGGTGGAGAGACCCAGTACTTC	CASSFVGRGGGETQYF
NA	NA	TRBV20-1	TRBJ2-7	TGCAGTGCTAGAGATGCAGGCTCTACCTACGAGCAGTACTTC	CSARDAGSTYEQYF
NA	NA	TRBV11-3	TRBJ2-2	TGTGCCAGCAGCGCCACTCCAGGGTATGCCGGGGAGCTGTTTTTT	CASSATPGYAGELFF
many	NA	TRBV27	TRBJ2-5	TGTGCCAGCAGTGCATCACTAGGTGGGCGAGAGACCCAGTACTTC	CASSASLGGRETQYF
once	TRBD2	TRBV30	TRBJ2-1	TGTGCCGTAGGGGCGGGGGGGCGCAATGAGCAGTTCTTC	CAVGAGGRNEQFF
few	TRBD1	TRBV20-1	TRBJ1-2	TGCAGTGCACCGGACAGGGGACGAAAGGACTATGGCTACACCTTC	CSAPDRGRKDYGYTF
NA	NA	TRBV7-9	TRBJ2-2	TGTGCCAGCAGCGCCTCCGGGACGCCGCCCGGGGAGCTGTTTTTT	CASSASGTPPGELFF
NA	NA	TRBV14	TRBJ1-6	TGTGCCAGCAGCCAAGAAGTCCCCAATTCACCCCTCCACTTT	CASSQEVPNSPLHF
NA	NA	TRBV12-3/TRBV12-4	TRBJ1-5	TGTGCCAGCAATAATAATAGGGTTCAGCCCCAGCATTTT	CASNNNRVQPQHF
many	TRBD1	TRBV25-1	TRBJ1-1	TGTGCCAGCAGTGAATATCTCCCAGGGGGCGCTGGAGGAATGAACACTGAAGCTTTCTTT	CASSEYLPGGAGGMNTEAFF
NA	TRBD1	TRBV6-2/TRBV6-3	TRBJ2-1	TGTGCCAGCAGTCCCGGGGGACAGGGCCGCGGAGGGACCTACAATGAGCAGTTCTTC	CASSPGGQGRGGTYNEQFF
few	TRBD1	TRBV20-1	TRBJ2-7	TGCAGTGCTCCTCCAGGCGGGACAGGTATCAACGAGCAGTACTTC	CSAPPGGTGINEQYF
NA	NA	TRBV29-1	TRBJ2-1	TGCAGCGGGGAAGAGGACGGAAATGAGCAGTTCTTC	CSGEEDGNEQFF
NA	NA	TRBV7-9	TRBJ2-1	TGTGCCAGCAGCTTAGTATCTGAGACCCAGTTCTTC	CASSLVSETQFF
NA	NA	TRBV27	TRBJ2-7	TGTGCCAGCAGTCTTGACCGGGACAACTCCTACGAGCAGTACTTC	CASSLDRDNSYEQYF
NA	TRBD2	TRBV4-3	TRBJ2-3	TGCGCCAGCAGCCAAGCGACTAGCGGGGGATTAGGGACAGATACGCAGTATTTT	CASSQATSGGLGTDTQYF
few	NA	TRBV3-1	TRBJ2-3	TGTGCCAGCAGCCATTGGGTCGCAGATACGCAGTATTTT	CASSHWVADTQYF
NA	NA	TRBV3-1	TRBJ2-7	TGTGCCAGCAGCCCCAAGCCGGGCAAAAGAGACGAGCAGTACTTC	CASSPKPGKRDEQYF
NA	NA	TRBV28	TRBJ1-5	TGTGCCAGCAGTTTCCTTTGGGGCAATCAGCCCCAGCATTTT	CASSFLWGNQPQHF
few	TRBD2	TRBV29-1	TRBJ2-1	TGCAGCGTTGGAACTAGCGGGGGGTTTCAAAGTGAGCAGTTCTTC	CSVGTSGGFQSEQFF
few	TRBD1	TRBV6-1	TRBJ2-7	TGTGCCAGCAGTGAATTGGGACAGGTCTCCTACGAGCAGTACTTC	CASSELGQVSYEQYF
NA	TRBD2	TRBV5-5	TRBJ2-2	TGTGCCAGCAGCTTGGATCAAGCGGGGACCGGGGAGCTGTTTTTT	CASSLDQAGTGELFF
NA	NA	TRBV12-3/TRBV12-4	TRBJ2-3	TGTGCCAGCAACCTACTTGGCGCAGATGCGGAGTATTTT	CASNLLGADAEYF
few	NA	TRBV28	TRBJ2-4	TGTGCCAGCAGTTCCGCGGCAGTAGCCAAAAACATTCAGTACTTC	CASSSAAVAKNIQYF
many	NA	TRBV7-2	TRBJ2-1	TGTGCCAGCAGTTTTTTTGACGAGCAGTTCTTC	CASSFFDEQFF
once	TRBD1	TRBV3-1	TRBJ1-1	TGTGCCAGCAGCCGGTCGGACAGGGAGGGCACTGAAGCTTTCTTT	CASSRSDREGTEAFF
once	TRBD1	TRBV7-6	TRBJ2-7	TGTGCCAGCAGCGAACCGGGACAGCCCACTTACGAGCAGTACTTC	CASSEPGQPTYEQYF
NA	TRBD1	TRBV30	TRBJ2-3	TGTGCCTGGAGTGTACAGGGGAGCACAGATACGCAGTATTTT	CAWSVQGSTDTQYF
NA	NA	TRBV10-3	TRBJ2-1	TGTGCCTCCAGTGACCTAACGGGCCTCAATGAGCAGTTCTTC	CASSDLTGLNEQFF
few	NA	TRBV7-3	TRBJ2-1	TGTGCCAGCAGACTCCAGGGACGCAATGAGCAGTTCTTC	CASRLQGRNEQFF
few	NA	TRBV7-2	TRBJ1-1	TGTGCCAGCAGCTTATATAAGGGAAACACTGAAGCTTTCTTT	CASSLYKGNTEAFF
NA	TRBD2	TRBV20-1	TRBJ2-1	TGCAGTGCTAGAGTCTCGACTAGCTACCATGAGCAGTTCTTC	CSARVSTSYHEQFF
NA	TRBD2	TRBV12-3/TRBV12-4	TRBJ2-3	TGTGCCAGCAGCTCCGGGACTAGCGGGGGGTATCGCACAGATACGCAGTATTTT	CASSSGTSGGYRTDTQYF
NA	TRBD2	TRBV3-1	TRBJ2-5	TGTGCCAGCAGCCATCGGGAGCGGGGGGTTTCAGAGACCCAGTACTTC	CASSHRERGVSETQYF
NA	NA	TRBV6-2/TRBV6-3	TRBJ1-1	TGTGCCAGCAGTTACGCGAATCGGAGGAACACTGAAGCTTTCTTT	CASSYANRRNTEAFF
NA	TRBD2	TRBV3-1	TRBJ2-2	TGTGCCAGCAGCCAAGTTCACCGTAAGAAGCGGGGGGGAAACACCGGGGAGCTGTTTTTT	CASSQVHRKKRGGNTGELFF
NA	TRBD2	TRBV6-6	TRBJ2-1	TGTGCCAGCAGTTACACCGTTGGTAGCGGGGGAGGAAATGAGCAGTTCTTC	CASSYTVGSGGGNEQFF
NA	TRBD2	TRBV5-1	TRBJ2-7	TGCGCCAGCAGACAGACTAGCGGAACCTCCTACGAGCAGTACTTC	CASRQTSGTSYEQYF
NA	NA	TRBV3-1	TRBJ2-7	TGTGCCAGCGGTGGAACACAGGGCTACGAGCAGTACTTC	CASGGTQGYEQYF
few	NA	TRBV7-2	TRBJ1-2	TGTGCCAGCAGCTTAGAGGTCGACTATGGCTACACCTTC	CASSLEVDYGYTF
NA	NA	TRBV28	TRBJ2-1	TGTGCCAGCAGTATCATCGGACGGTCCAATGAGCAGTTCTTC	CASSIIGRSNEQFF
NA	TRBD1	TRBV4-2	TRBJ1-2	TGTGCCGGCAGCCAAGATACGTCTACAGGGGGCAACTATGGCTACACCTTC	CAGSQDTSTGGNYGYTF
NA	NA	TRBV7-9	TRBJ1-4	TGTGCCAGCAGCCAATACAGAGGGGGGGACGAAAAACTGTTTTTT	CASSQYRGGDEKLFF
once	NA	TRBV7-9	TRBJ1-1	TGTGCCAGCAGCTTATACCGGGGCACTGAAGCTTTCTTT	CASSLYRGTEAFF
few	NA	TRBV7-2	TRBJ2-4	TGTGCCAGCAGCTTTGGCCGGGGCGGTGAGCAGTACTTC	CASSFGRGGEQYF
many	NA	TRBV7-9	TRBJ1-4	TGTGCCAGCAGCCCCCCCGGGGGCGCACGAGGGAATGAAAAACTGTTTTTT	CASSPPGGARGNEKLFF